These 9 T cell receptor beta chains were sequenced from one sample in a study of blood T cells in healthy people across ages. Alongside a J-beta primer mix, a sample-barcoded 5' primer served in a second PCR lasting about 6 to 12 cycles. Via MiXCR, TCRdb re-called the 5' RACE reads, giving one row per CDR3 protein. The data show just under 750,000 distinct CDR3 sequences, approximately 22% seen once. Sequencing was carried out using blood. These receptors were taken from a man between 65 and 85 years old in good health.

The chain is built from TRBV5-6 and TRBJ2-1; 9 nucleotides match TRBD1. The DNA matches TRBJ2-7 better at its end, which makes the J call doubtful. The CDR3 sequence is 15 residues long. Germline V gives CDR1 SGHDT, CDR2 YYEEEE. The CDR3 sequence is CASSAGTGWAFEQYF. As DNA, the CDR3 is TGTGCCAGCAGCGCAGGGACAGGGTGGGCGTTCGAGCAGTACTTC.

The rearrangement joins TRBV5-1 to TRBJ2-7; 10 bases map to TRBD2. Germline CDR1 is SGHRS and CDR2 is YFSETQ. The CDR3 extends over 14 amino acids. The junction had 7 bases not matched to a gene; V was cut back by 4 bases and J by 6 bases. The CDR3 spells CASSLAGAPGEQYF. Here the CDR3 DNA reads TGCGCCAGCAGCCTAGCGGGGGCACCGGGCGAGCAGTACTTC.

The J gene is TRBJ2-1, the V gene TRBV7-9; 12 bases fit TRBD2. The CDR3 is 15 amino acids. The trim removed 6 bases at V and 5 bases at J, leaving 5 bases unmatched. Per the germline V gene, CDR1 is SEHNR and CDR2 is FQNEAQ (reference sequence). CDR3 region: CASRKGLAGNNEQFF. The CDR3 DNA reads as TGTGCCAGCAGGAAAGGACTAGCGGGAAACAATGAGCAGTTCTTC. The full variable domain, completed using reference TRBV7-9 and TRBJ2-1, is DTGVSQNPRHKITKRGQNVTFRCDPISEHNRLYWYRQTLGQGPEFLTYFQNEAQLEKSRLLSDRFSAERPKGSFSTLEIQRTEQGDSAMYLCASRKGLAGNNEQFFGPGTRLTVL.

The chain combines TRBV15 with TRBJ1-4; TRBD1 might be the D (6 bases). Germline V lookup: CDR1 LNHNV, CDR2 YYDKDF (reference sequence). This CDR3 is built from 15 residues. V dropped 2 bases and J dropped 5 bases, with 12 bases sitting between them. This CDR3 is CATSRRQGLNEKLFF. As DNA, the CDR3 is TGTGCCACCAGCAGACGGCAGGGGCTAAATGAAAAACTGTTTTTT.

The chain joins TRBV7-8 to TRBJ1-1; 7 positions agree with TRBD1. This CDR3 is 15 amino acids long. Germline V gives CDR1 SGHVS, CDR2 FQNEAQ. With V trimmed by 5 bases and J by 4 bases, 10 bases remained unmatched. CDR3 DNA: TGTGCCAGCAGCGCCCGACAGGGATTTTTCACTGAAGCTTTCTTT. Translating gives CASSARQGFFTEAFF.

This clonotype was found a few times. CDR3 bases: TGTGCCAGCAGACCTACAGGGGGCCAAGCGGCCAAAAACATTCAGTACTTC. Its protein product is CASRPTGGQAAKNIQYF. The rearrangement uses TRBV12-3 or TRBV12-4 and TRBJ2-4; 9 bases map to TRBD1. Trimming at V came to 6 bases and at J to 1 base, leaving 10 bases not matched to a gene. CDR3 length: 17 residues.

This clonotype was detected ten times or more. The chain couples TRBV7-9 to TRBJ2-1; 13 bases are shared with TRBD2. V gave up 3 bases and J gave up 6 bases; unmatched junction bases: 5. This CDR3 has 16 residues. From germline, CDR1 is SEHNR and CDR2 FQNEAQ (reference sequence). CDR3 loop: CASSLLTSGGTNEQFF. In DNA form, the CDR3 reads TGTGCCAGCAGCTTGTTGACTAGCGGGGGGACCAATGAGCAGTTCTTC.

The chain combines TRBV5-5 with TRBJ2-3; D remains ambiguous. Looked up from germline, CDR1 is SGHKS and CDR2 is YYEKEE (reference sequence). V was trimmed by 0 bases and J by 8 bases, leaving 16 bases between them. The CDR3 covers 15 residues. The CDR3 here is CASSLGLGEVSTQYF. The CDR3 coding sequence is TGTGCCAGCAGCTTGGGGTTAGGAGAAGTCAGTACGCAGTATTTT.

The genes are TRBV5-1 and TRBJ2-5; D is possibly TRBD1 (5 bases). Germline assignment: CDR1 SGHRS and CDR2 YFSETQ. V dropped 0 bases and J dropped 2 bases, with 8 bases sitting between them. This CDR3 contains 14 residues. The chain's CDR3 is CASSLGTKQETQYF. The CDR3 bases are TGCGCCAGCAGCTTGGGGACAAAACAAGAGACCCAGTACTTC.